What follows are 14 T cell receptor beta chains derived from one specimen sequenced in a study of T cell repertoires in cytomegalovirus infection (dated by TCRdb to the late 2010s). Instrument on record: Illumina HiSeq 1500. The public reads were run again by TCRdb, first through fastp at Q25 and then through MiXCR, and only productive beta chains were kept. Rows are unified per CDR3 protein, each entry keeping the most common DNA and genes. For this sample the table gives under 850,000 distinct CDR3 sequences, of which roughly a third were detected only once. Jointly, the top ten make up around 2.8% of the sample. Specimen: PBMCs. The receptors stem from a human donor in good health (CMV status not recorded). Some clones in this sample may be carry-over from other donors' samples.

This clonotype was detected only a few times. The chain employs TRBV7-6 and TRBJ2-4; 8 nucleotides match TRBD1. The CDR3 has 15 residues. Germline CDR1 and CDR2: SGHVS and FNYEAQ. Trimming at V came to 0 bases and at J to 9 bases, leaving 7 bases not matched to a gene. CDR3 nucleotide sequence: TGTGCCAGCAGCTTAGCTTCAGGGGGCCCGGGCATTCAGTACTTC. It yields the protein CASSLASGGPGIQYF.

The chain carries TRBV11-3 and TRBJ2-7, with unresolved D. With 5 bases removed from V and 6 bases from J, the gap between germline ends came to 17 bases. Germline CDR1 is SGHNT and CDR2 is YENEEA. CDR3 length equals 14 residues. In DNA form, the CDR3 reads TGTGCCAGCAGCCCGGCAGGTCCACTGTCCGAGCAGTACTTC. This sequence encodes CASSPAGPLSEQYF.

In this sample, this clonotype turned up a few times. This chain joins TRBV19 and TRBJ2-5; no reliable D call. Germline-derived CDR1 and CDR2 are LNHDA and SQIVND (reference sequence). The CDR3 length is 13 residues. Trimming stripped 10 bases from V and 0 bases from J, with 12 bases between. The chain's CDR3 is CATSTRYQETQYF. CDR3 coding DNA: TGTGCCACCTCAACAAGATACCAAGAGACCCAGTACTTC.

A remark on this clonotype: One end of the junction varies from germline; a read error may be responsible. The chain has TRBV7-9 and TRBJ1-2; 8 bases match TRBD1. The V gene's germline CDR1 is SEHNR and CDR2 FQNEAQ (reference sequence). The CDR3 has 13 residues. The CDR3, as DNA: TGTGCCAGCAGCGTAGCCCGACAGGGGGGCTACACCTTC. It translates to CASSVARQGGYTF.

CDR3 DNA sequence: TGTGCCATCAGTTATTTCTCCCCTGGGGACAGAGCTAACTATGGCTACACCTTC. Translating it yields CAISYFSPGDRANYGYTF. The rearrangement joins TRBV10-3 to TRBJ1-2; 7 positions match TRBD1. With 5 bases clipped from V and 0 bases from J, the junction kept 15 bases outside the gene matches. The CDR3 is 18 amino acids. CDR1 is ENHRY and CDR2 is SYGVKD in the germline V gene.

The chain has TRBV5-1 and TRBJ1-1; D is perhaps TRBD1 (5 bases). CDR3 length equals 15 residues. The germline gives CDR1 SGHRS, CDR2 YFSETQ. Trimming took 4 bases from V and 1 from J, leaving 14 bases between them. The CDR3 DNA follows: TGCGCCAGCAGCCAGACCAGCACAGGGAACACTGAAGCTTTCTTT. Protein product: CASSQTSTGNTEAFF.

V gene TRBV20-1 combines with J gene TRBJ2-5; TRBD2 matches 8 bases. With V trimmed by 3 bases and J by 5 bases, 11 bases remained unmatched. This CDR3 has 15 residues. Germline V gene data show CDR1 as DFQATT and CDR2 as SNEGSKA (reference sequence). CDR3 sequence: CSASLRSGGGETQYF. CDR3 DNA: TGCAGTGCTAGTCTTCGGAGCGGGGGCGGGGAGACCCAGTACTTC.

This chain uses TRBV4-1 with TRBJ2-4; D possibly corresponds to TRBD2 (6 bases). Germline loops: CDR1 MGHRA, CDR2 YSYEKL. There are 15 residues in the CDR3. Trimming shortened V by 4 bases and J by 7 bases, and 17 bases separated the two germline ends. CDR3 region: CASSPRGTLANIQYF. CDR3 nucleotides: TGCGCCAGCAGCCCGCGGGGCACACTGGCCAACATTCAGTACTTC.

This clonotype was detected many times. J is TRBJ2-1 and V is TRBV28, with D hard to call. V lost 6 bases to trimming and J lost 7 bases, with 22 bases between them. The CDR3 loop spans 16 amino acids. CDR1 and CDR2 from the germline V gene are MDHEN and SYDVKM. Written as DNA, the CDR3 is TGTGCCAGCAGCCCTGTGTGGGCGACACAGCAAAATGAGCAGTTCTTC. Translation: CASSPVWATQQNEQFF. The complete variable domain, with remaining parts taken from reference TRBV28 and TRBJ2-1, reads DVKVTQSSRYLVKRTGEKVFLECVQDMDHENMFWYRQDPGLGLRLIYFSYDVKMKEKGDIPEGYSVSREKKERFSLILESASTNQTSMYLCASSPVWATQQNEQFFGPGTRLTVL.

This clonotype appeared a few times. The chain joins TRBV27 to TRBJ2-3; tentatively, D is TRBD1 (7 bases). With 2 bases removed from V and 3 bases from J, the gap between germline ends came to 18 bases. CDR3 size: 17 residues. The germline gives CDR1 MNHEY, CDR2 SMNVEV (reference sequence). The CDR3 loop reads CASSLVLLPGGTDTQYF. The CDR3 DNA reads as TGTGCCAGCAGTTTAGTTCTCCTACCAGGGGGGACAGATACGCAGTATTTT.

In its sample, this clonotype was seen a few times. The rearrangement joins TRBV28 to TRBJ2-7, with 7 nucleotides matching TRBD2. The CDR3 consists of 14 residues. The germline gives CDR1 MDHEN, CDR2 SYDVKM. The J segment lost 2 bases and the V segment lost 4 bases, leaving 5 bases of the junction unmatched. For the CDR3, the DNA is TGTGCCAGCAGTTGGGGAGGGGAAGCCTACGAGCAGTACTTC. Translation: CASSWGGEAYEQYF.

The genes are TRBV18 and TRBJ2-1, with 12 bases fitting TRBD2. The CDR3 sequence is 16 residues long. Germline CDR1 KGHSH, CDR2 LQKENI. J gave up 3 bases and V 2 bases, and 2 bases lay outside the gene matches. CDR3 residues: CASSPWTSGNYNEQFF. The CDR3 DNA reads as TGTGCCAGCTCACCATGGACTAGCGGGAACTACAATGAGCAGTTCTTC. Full variable domain (outside the CDR3, taken from reference TRBV18 and TRBJ2-1): NAGVMQNPRHLVRRRGQEARLRCSPMKGHSHVYWYRQLPEEGLKFMVYLQKENIIDESGMPKERFSAEFPKEGPSILRIQQVVRGDSAAYFCASSPWTSGNYNEQFFGPGTRLTVL.

About this clonotype itself: No conserved phenylalanine or tryptophan ends this CDR3, so it is likely a read error. The chain couples TRBV7-2 to TRBJ2-5, with TRBD1 matching over 7 bases. Germline CDR1 is SGHTA and CDR2 is FQGNSA. J gave up 6 bases and V 0 bases, and 19 bases lay outside the gene matches. There are 19 residues in the CDR3. DNA of the CDR3: TGTGCCAGCAGCTTAGCGGACCTAGGCCGCCGACAGGGCCAGAAGACCCAGTACTTA. Its protein is CASSLADLGRRQGQKTQYL.

The sample holds a few counts of this clonotype. The CDR3 loop reads CASSSEGKDTQYF. As DNA, the CDR3 is TGTGCCAGCAGTTCCGAGGGTAAGGATACGCAGTATTTT. The chain couples TRBV28 to TRBJ2-3, with a tentative D call TRBD2 (5 bases). Trimming took 4 bases from V and 6 from J, leaving 11 bases between them. From germline, CDR1 is MDHEN and CDR2 SYDVKM. The CDR3 totals 13 residues.